This TCR beta chain was identified during a study of OX40 agonist ivuxolimab in advanced cancers. About the research overall: A mean age of approximately 64 years, range about 20 to 90, was recorded, and roughly 80% were male. Three partial responders included one hepatocellular carcinoma patient and two cutaneous melanoma patients.

Data came from immunoSEQ multiplex PCR; TCRdb stores just in-frame clones and leaves some out. Found here are tens of thousands of clones, 87% of them singletons; the top ten hold about 1.3%. The ends were cut back, 7 bases at V and 5 bases at J, with 8 bases in the middle. Germline values: CDR1 SEHNR, CDR2 FQNEAQ (reference sequence). This CDR3 has 11 residues. General study results and limits: There was clonal expansion of CD4+ and CD8+ blood T cells by week 6 at 0.1 to 3.0 mg/kg. More expanded clones were seen, on average, in CD8+ T cells than in CD4+.

In the case of this clone: Antigen specificity is unknown.

The source material was CD4+ or CD8+ T cells sorted from blood, sampled in a trial of the OX40 agonist ivuxolimab. The clonotype originates from an adult with an advanced solid tumor such as melanoma, head and neck, liver or kidney cancer. The chain joins TRBV7-9 to TRBJ2-5; D gene uncertain. CDR3 amino acids: CASNPLETQYF. In nucleotides, the CDR3 is TGTGCCAGCAACCCTCTTGAGACCCAGTACTTC. Together with reference TRBV7-9 and TRBJ2-5, the CDR3 gives the full variable domain: DTGVSQNPRHKITKRGQNVTFRCDPISEHNRLYWYRQTLGQGPEFLTYFQNEAQLEKSRLLSDRFSAERPKGSFSTLEIQRTEQGDSAMYLCASNPLETQYFGPGTRLLVL.